Listed here are 11 T cell receptor beta chains from one sample, sequenced in a study of T cells in Graves' hyperthyroidism and ophthalmopathy. TCR beta CDR3 region amplification was performed from RNA transcripts. During a first-round RT-PCR of the TCR CDR3, the HTBI primer set was used. TCRdb analysed the multiplex PCR reads with MiXCR anew, one entry per CDR3 protein. The sample lists hundreds of thousands of distinct CDR3 sequences, 35% to 40% seen once, with around 10% in the top ten. The sample comprised blood. Receptors were obtained from a man between 18 and 29 years old with Graves' hyperthyroidism.

The V call is TRBV25-1, the J call TRBJ1-1, with 7 nucleotides matching TRBD1. Germline loops: CDR1 MGHDK, CDR2 SYGVNS. CDR3 length: 12 residues. V dropped 8 bases and J dropped 4; count of bases not matched to a gene: 4. The CDR3 sequence is CASGYRGTEAFF. The CDR3 DNA reads as TGTGCCAGCGGTTACAGGGGCACTGAAGCTTTCTTT.

The chain uses TRBV20-1 and TRBJ2-5, with 13 nucleotides matching TRBD2. Germline-derived CDR1 and CDR2 are DFQATT and SNEGSKA (reference sequence). The CDR3 has 20 amino acids. J lost 0 bases, V lost 3 bases, and 16 bases had no gene match. The CDR3 DNA sequence: TGCAGTGCTAGTAGGGTTGTGGGACTAGCGGGGCGAGGGTACCAAGAGACCCAGTACTTC. It yields the protein CSASRVVGLAGRGYQETQYF.

The DNA of the CDR3 is TGTGCCACCAGCAGTGCCGGGGGAGGAGGGTACGAGCAGTACTTC. This gives the protein CATSSAGGGGYEQYF. This chain connects TRBV15 to TRBJ2-7, with TRBD2 as a possible D gene (6 bases). The CDR3 is made up of 15 amino acids. V lost 3 bases and J lost 4, with 16 bases in between. The germline V gene has CDR1 LNHNV and CDR2 YYDKDF (reference sequence).

The sample holds a few counts of this clonotype. The J gene is TRBJ2-5, the V gene TRBV7-3; 8 bases align to TRBD1. This CDR3 contains 15 residues. Germline V gene data show CDR1 as SGHTA and CDR2 as FQGTGA. V gave up 5 bases and J gave up 5 bases; unmatched junction bases: 10. The CDR3 here is CASSRTGTGGETQYF. CDR3 DNA sequence: TGTGCCAGCAGCCGGACCGGGACAGGCGGGGAGACCCAGTACTTC. Together with reference TRBV7-3 and TRBJ2-5, the CDR3 gives the full variable domain: GAGVSQTPSNKVTEKGKYVELRCDPISGHTALYWYRQSLGQGPEFLIYFQGTGAADDSGLPNDRFFAVRPEGSVSTLKIQRTERGDSAVYLCASSRTGTGGETQYFGPGTRLLVL.

The rearrangement uses TRBV5-1 and TRBJ2-6; perhaps TRBD2 as D (5 bases). The CDR3 loop spans 16 amino acids. V was cut by 0 bases and J by 4 bases, with 11 bases left in between. Germline-derived CDR1 and CDR2 are SGHRS and YFSETQ. The CDR3 loop reads CASSLAASSGANVLTF. The CDR3 coding sequence is TGCGCCAGCAGCTTGGCCGCTAGCTCAGGGGCCAACGTCCTGACTTTC.

The chain employs TRBV6-5 and TRBJ2-5; possible D gene TRBD1, 6 bases. The V end lost 2 bases, the J end lost 7 bases, and 14 bases lay between the germline ends. In germline, CDR1 is MNHEY, CDR2 SVGAGI. The CDR3 is made up of 14 amino acids. For the CDR3, the DNA is TGTGCCAGCAGTTACGGGGTGGGGGCACCGACCCAGTACTTC. Translation: CASSYGVGAPTQYF.

About this clonotype: Just one base apart from a much larger clone, this may be a read error. V is TRBV9 and J is TRBJ2-7; D is undetermined. Germline CDR1 reads SGDLS; CDR2 reads YYNGEE. There are 14 residues in the CDR3. Trimming removed 0 bases at V and 2 bases at J, with 9 bases between. The CDR3 is CASSVGEVPYEQYF. CDR3 bases: TGTGCCAGCAGCGTAGGTGAGGTCCCCTACGAGCAGTACTTC.

This clonotype came up once. The chain recombines TRBV29-1 with TRBJ2-7, with 8 bases identical to TRBD2. Germline lookup yields CDR1 SQVTM and CDR2 ANQGSEA. This CDR3 is 13 amino acids long. Germline trimming cut 2 bases from V and 2 bases from J; bases unmatched to any gene: 2. The CDR3 DNA sequence: TGCAGCGTTGAAATAGCGGGGACCTACGAGCAGTACTTC. It is translated as CSVEIAGTYEQYF.

The chain couples TRBV19 to TRBJ1-4; no firm D call. V was cut by 6 bases and J by 8 bases, with 16 bases left in between. Germline CDR1 LNHDA, CDR2 SQIVND (reference sequence). This CDR3 spans 14 amino acids. Written as DNA, the CDR3 is TGTGCCAGTAGCGCCTCTGAGGGTGGCGAAAAACTGTTTTTT. It translates to CASSASEGGEKLFF. The full variable domain, in which reference TRBV19 and TRBJ1-4 provide the parts outside the CDR3, is DGGITQSPKYLFRKEGQNVTLSCEQNLNHDAMYWYRQDPGQGLRLIYYSQIVNDFQKGDIAEGYSVSREKKESFPLTVTSAQKNPTAFYLCASSASEGGEKLFFGSGTQLSVL.

This clonotype was observed a few times. This chain uses TRBV3-1 with TRBJ1-6; D call uncertain. The CDR3 sequence is 12 residues long. The V and J ends lost 2 bases and 9 bases respectively, with 5 bases between them. Germline lookup yields CDR1 LGHDT and CDR2 YNNKEL (reference sequence). The CDR3: CASSQSGSPLHF. In DNA, the CDR3 is TGTGCCAGCAGCCAAAGTGGTTCACCCCTCCACTTT.

This clonotype was picked up many times. The chain carries TRBV10-3 and TRBJ1-3, with a weak D call TRBD1 (6 bases). CDR1 is ENHRY and CDR2 is SYGVKD in the germline V gene. Trimming shortened V by 8 bases and J by 4 bases, and 18 bases separated the two germline ends. The CDR3 is 15 amino acids. The CDR3 DNA reads TGTGCCATCTCGCTGGGGCAGGGGATAGGAAACACCATATATTTT. Its protein is CAISLGQGIGNTIYF.